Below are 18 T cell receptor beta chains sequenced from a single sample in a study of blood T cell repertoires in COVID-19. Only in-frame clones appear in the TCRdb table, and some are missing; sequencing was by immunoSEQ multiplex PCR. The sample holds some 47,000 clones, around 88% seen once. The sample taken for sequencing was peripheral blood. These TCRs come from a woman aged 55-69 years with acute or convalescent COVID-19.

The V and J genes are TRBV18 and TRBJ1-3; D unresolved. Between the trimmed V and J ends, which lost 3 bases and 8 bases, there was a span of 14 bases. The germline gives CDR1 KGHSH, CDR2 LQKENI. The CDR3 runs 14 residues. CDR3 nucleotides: TGTGCCAGCTCACCGCTGGGGAGGACCGACACCATATATTTT. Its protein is CASSPLGRTDTIYF. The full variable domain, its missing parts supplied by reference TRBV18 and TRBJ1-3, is NAGVMQNPRHLVRRRGQEARLRCSPMKGHSHVYWYRQLPEEGLKFMVYLQKENIIDESGMPKERFSAEFPKEGPSILRIQQVVRGDSAAYFCASSPLGRTDTIYFGEGSWLTVV.

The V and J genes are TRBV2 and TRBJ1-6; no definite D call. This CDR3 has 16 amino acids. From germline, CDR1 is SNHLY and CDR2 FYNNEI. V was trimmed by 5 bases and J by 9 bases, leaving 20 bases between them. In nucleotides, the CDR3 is TGTGCCAGCAGTTCCCGTCCGGGCCCCGCGGGTTCACCCCTCCACTTT. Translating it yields CASSSRPGPAGSPLHF.

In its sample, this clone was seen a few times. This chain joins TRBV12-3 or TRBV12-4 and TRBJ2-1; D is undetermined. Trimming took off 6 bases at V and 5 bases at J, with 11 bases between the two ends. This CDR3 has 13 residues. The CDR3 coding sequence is TGTGCCAGCAGGCCGTCTCCGGACAATGAGCAGTTCTTC. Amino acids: CASRPSPDNEQFF.

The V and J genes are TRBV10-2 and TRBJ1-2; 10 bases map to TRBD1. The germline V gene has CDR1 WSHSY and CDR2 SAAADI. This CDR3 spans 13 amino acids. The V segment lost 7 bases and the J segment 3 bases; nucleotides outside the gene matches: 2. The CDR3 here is CASTGTGDYGYTF. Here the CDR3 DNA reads TGCGCCAGCACCGGGACAGGGGACTATGGCTACACCTTC.

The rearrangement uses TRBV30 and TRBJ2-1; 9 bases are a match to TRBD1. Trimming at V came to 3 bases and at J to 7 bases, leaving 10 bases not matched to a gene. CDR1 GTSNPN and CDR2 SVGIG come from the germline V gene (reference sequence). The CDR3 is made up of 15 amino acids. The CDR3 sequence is CAWSPTGGLKNEQFF. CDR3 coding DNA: TGTGCCTGGAGCCCCACAGGGGGCTTGAAAAATGAGCAGTTCTTC.

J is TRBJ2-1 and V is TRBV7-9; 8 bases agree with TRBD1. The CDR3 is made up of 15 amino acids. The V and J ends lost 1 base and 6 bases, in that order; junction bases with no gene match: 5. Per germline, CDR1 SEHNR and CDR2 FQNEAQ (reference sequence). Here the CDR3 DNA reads TGTGCCAGCAGCTTAGATGGGACAGGCTCCAATGAGCAGTTCTTC. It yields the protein CASSLDGTGSNEQFF.

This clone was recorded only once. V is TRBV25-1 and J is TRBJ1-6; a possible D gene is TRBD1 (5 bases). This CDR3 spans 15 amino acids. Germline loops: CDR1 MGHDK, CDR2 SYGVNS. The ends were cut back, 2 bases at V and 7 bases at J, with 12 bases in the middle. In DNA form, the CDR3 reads TGTGCCAGCAGTGAACCAGGGCGAACCAATTCACCCCTCCACTTT. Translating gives CASSEPGRTNSPLHF.

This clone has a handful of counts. CDR3 region: CASSTVHRSYEQYF. CDR3 bases: TGTGCCAGCAGCACGGTTCACAGATCCTACGAGCAGTACTTC. The chain carries TRBV5-4 and TRBJ2-7, with no clear D. This CDR3 has 14 amino acids. V lost 4 bases to trimming and J lost 1 base, with 12 bases between them. Germline loops: CDR1 SGHNT, CDR2 YYREEE (reference sequence). Full variable domain (missing parts from reference TRBV5-4 and TRBJ2-7): ETGVTQSPTHLIKTRGQQVTLRCSSQSGHNTVSWYQQALGQGPQFIFQYYREEENGRGNFPPRFSGLQFPNYSSELNVNALELDDSALYLCASSTVHRSYEQYFGPGTRLTVT.

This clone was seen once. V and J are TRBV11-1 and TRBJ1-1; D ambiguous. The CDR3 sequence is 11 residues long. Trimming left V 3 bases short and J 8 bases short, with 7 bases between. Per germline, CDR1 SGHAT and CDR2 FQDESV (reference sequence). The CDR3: CASSFSREAFF. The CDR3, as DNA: TGTGCCAGCAGCTTTTCCAGGGAAGCTTTCTTT.

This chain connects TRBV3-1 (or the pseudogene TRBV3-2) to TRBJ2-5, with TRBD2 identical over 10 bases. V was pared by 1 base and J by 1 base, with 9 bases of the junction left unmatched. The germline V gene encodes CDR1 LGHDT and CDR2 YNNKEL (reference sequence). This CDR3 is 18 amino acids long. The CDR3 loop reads CASSQGYRAGGGQETQYF. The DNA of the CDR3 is TGTGCCAGCAGCCAAGGATATCGAGCGGGAGGGGGCCAAGAGACCCAGTACTTC.

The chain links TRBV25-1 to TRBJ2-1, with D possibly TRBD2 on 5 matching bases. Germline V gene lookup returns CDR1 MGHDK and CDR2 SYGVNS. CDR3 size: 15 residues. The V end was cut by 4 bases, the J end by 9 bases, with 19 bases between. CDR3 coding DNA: TGTGCCAGCAGTGGCCTCCACGTCTCTCGGGGTGAGCAGTTCTTC. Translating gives CASSGLHVSRGEQFF.

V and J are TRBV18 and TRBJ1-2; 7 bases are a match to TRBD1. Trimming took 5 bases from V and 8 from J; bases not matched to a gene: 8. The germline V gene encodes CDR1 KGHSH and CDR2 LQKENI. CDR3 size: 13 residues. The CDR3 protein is CASSSDRAYGYTF. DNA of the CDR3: TGTGCCAGCTCATCCGACAGGGCTTACGGCTACACCTTC.

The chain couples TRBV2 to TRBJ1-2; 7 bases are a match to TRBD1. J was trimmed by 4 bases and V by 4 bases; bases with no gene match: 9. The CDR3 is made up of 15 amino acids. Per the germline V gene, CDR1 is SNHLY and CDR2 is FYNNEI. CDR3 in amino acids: CASSVKQGIGYGYTF. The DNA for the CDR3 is TGTGCCAGCAGTGTTAAACAGGGGATAGGCTATGGCTACACCTTC.

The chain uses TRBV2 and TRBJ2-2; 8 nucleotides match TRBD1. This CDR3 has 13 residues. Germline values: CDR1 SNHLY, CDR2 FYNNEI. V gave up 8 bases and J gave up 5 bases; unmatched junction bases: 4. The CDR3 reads CASQGARTGELFF. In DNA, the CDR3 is TGTGCCAGCCAGGGGGCAAGGACCGGGGAGCTGTTTTTT.

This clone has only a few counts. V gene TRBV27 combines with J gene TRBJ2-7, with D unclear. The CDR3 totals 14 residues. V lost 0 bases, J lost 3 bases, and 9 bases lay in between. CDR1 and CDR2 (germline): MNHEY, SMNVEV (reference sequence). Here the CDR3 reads CASSLSRHRYEQYF. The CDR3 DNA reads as TGTGCCAGCAGTTTATCCCGACACCGCTACGAGCAGTACTTC.

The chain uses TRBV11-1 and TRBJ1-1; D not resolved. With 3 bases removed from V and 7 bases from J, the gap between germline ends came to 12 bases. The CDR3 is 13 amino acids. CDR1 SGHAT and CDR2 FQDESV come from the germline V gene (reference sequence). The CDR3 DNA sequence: TGTGCCAGCAGCTTCCCTGACGGGGATGAAGCTTTCTTT. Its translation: CASSFPDGDEAFF.

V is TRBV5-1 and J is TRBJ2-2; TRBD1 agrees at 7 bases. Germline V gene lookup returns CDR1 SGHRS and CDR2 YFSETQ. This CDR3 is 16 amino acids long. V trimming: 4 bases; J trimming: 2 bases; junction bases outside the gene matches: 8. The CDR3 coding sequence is TGCGCCAGCAGCGCCCGAAGACAGGGTAACACCGGGGAGCTGTTTTTT. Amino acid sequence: CASSARRQGNTGELFF. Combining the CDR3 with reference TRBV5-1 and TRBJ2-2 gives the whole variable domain KAGVTQTPRYLIKTRGQQVTLSCSPISGHRSVSWYQQTPGQGLQFLFEYFSETQRNKGNFPGRFSGRQFSNSRSEMNVSTLELGDSALYLCASSARRQGNTGELFFGEGSRLTVL.

CDR3 protein: CASGPSGSSYNEQFF. CDR3 in DNA: TGTGCCAGCGGCCCCTCTGGGAGCTCCTACAATGAGCAGTTCTTC. The chain couples TRBV6-6 to TRBJ2-1; maybe TRBD2 (5 bases). Trimming left V 8 bases short and J 0 bases short, with 14 bases between. The CDR3 has 15 residues. Looked up from germline, CDR1 is MNHNY and CDR2 is SVGAGI (reference sequence).